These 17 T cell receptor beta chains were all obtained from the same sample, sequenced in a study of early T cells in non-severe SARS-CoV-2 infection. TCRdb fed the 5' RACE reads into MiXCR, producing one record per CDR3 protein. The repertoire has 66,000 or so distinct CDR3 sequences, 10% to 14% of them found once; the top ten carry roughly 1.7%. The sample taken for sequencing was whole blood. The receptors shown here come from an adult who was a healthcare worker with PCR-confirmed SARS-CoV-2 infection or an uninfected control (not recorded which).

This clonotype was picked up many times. The CDR3 DNA sequence: TGTGCCAGCAGCACGACTAGCGGTCGTACAGATACGCAGTATTTT. As protein: CASSTTSGRTDTQYF. The V gene is TRBV11-2, the J gene TRBJ2-3; 9 bases match TRBD2. CDR1 and CDR2 (germline): SGHAT, FQNNGV. The CDR3 has 15 amino acids. The V and J ends lost 5 bases and 3 bases, in that order; junction bases with no gene match: 6.

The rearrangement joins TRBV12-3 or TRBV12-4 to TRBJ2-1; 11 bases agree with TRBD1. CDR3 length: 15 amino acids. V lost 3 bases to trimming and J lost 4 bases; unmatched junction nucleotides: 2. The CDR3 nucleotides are TGTGCCAGCAGTTTGGGACAGGGGGTATACAATGAGCAGTTCTTC. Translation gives CASSLGQGVYNEQFF.

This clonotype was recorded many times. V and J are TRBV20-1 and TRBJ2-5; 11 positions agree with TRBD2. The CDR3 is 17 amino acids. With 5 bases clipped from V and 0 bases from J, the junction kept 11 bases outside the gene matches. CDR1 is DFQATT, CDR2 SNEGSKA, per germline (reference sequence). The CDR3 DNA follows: TGCAGTGCTTTCTCACCTGGACTAGCGGGTGACCAAGAGACCCAGTACTTC. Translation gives CSAFSPGLAGDQETQYF.

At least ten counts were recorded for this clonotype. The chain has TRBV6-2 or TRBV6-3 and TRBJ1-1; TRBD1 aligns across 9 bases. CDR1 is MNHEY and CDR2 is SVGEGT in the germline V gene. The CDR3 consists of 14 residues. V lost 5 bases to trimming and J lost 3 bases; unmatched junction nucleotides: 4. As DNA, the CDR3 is TGTGCCAGCAGTCGGACAGGGGAGCACACTGAAGCTTTCTTT. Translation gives CASSRTGEHTEAFF.

As DNA, the CDR3 is TGTGCCAGCAGCGTCCAAGGACAACCTTACAATGAGCAGTTCTTC. Encoded protein: CASSVQGQPYNEQFF. The gene calls are TRBV9 and TRBJ2-1; TRBD1 is a possible D gene (5 bases). V was cut by 2 bases and J by 4 bases, with 13 bases left in between. Germline V gene sequence: CDR1 SGDLS, CDR2 YYNGEE. There are 15 residues in the CDR3.

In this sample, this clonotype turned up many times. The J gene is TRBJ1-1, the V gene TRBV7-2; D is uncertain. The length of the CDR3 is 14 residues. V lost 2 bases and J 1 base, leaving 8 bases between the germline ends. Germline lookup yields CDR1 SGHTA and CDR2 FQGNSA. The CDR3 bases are TGTGCCAGCAGCTTACTTAACAAGAACACTGAAGCTTTCTTT. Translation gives CASSLLNKNTEAFF.

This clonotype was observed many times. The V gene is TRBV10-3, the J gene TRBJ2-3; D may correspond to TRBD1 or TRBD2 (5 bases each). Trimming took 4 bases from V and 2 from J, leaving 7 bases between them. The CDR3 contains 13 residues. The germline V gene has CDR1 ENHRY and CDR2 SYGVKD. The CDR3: CAISVGTTDTQYF. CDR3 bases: TGTGCCATCAGTGTAGGGACCACAGATACGCAGTATTTT.

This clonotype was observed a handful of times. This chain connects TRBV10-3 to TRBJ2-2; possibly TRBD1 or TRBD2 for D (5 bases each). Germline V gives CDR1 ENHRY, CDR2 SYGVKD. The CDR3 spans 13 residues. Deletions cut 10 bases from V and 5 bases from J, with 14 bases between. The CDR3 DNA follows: TGTGCCACGTCCCCGAGGGGAACCGGGGAGCTGTTTTTT. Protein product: CATSPRGTGELFF.

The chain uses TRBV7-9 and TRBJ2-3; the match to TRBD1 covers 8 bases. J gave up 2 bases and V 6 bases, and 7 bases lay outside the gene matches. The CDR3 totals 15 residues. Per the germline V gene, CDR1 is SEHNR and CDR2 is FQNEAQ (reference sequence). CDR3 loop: CASRRQGQATDTQYF. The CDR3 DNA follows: TGTGCCAGCAGACGACAGGGGCAGGCCACAGATACGCAGTATTTT. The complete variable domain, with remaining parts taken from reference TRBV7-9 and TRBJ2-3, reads DTGVSQNPRHKITKRGQNVTFRCDPISEHNRLYWYRQTLGQGPEFLTYFQNEAQLEKSRLLSDRFSAERPKGSFSTLEIQRTEQGDSAMYLCASRRQGQATDTQYFGPGTRLTVL.

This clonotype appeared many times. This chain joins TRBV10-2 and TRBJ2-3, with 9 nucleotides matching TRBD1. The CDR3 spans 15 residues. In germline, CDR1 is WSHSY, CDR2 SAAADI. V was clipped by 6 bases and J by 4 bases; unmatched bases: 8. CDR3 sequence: CASSGQGMSADTQYF. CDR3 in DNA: TGCGCCAGCAGCGGACAGGGGATGTCGGCAGATACGCAGTATTTT.

The CDR3 DNA reads as TGTGCCAGCACTAAAGACCCACCCCTCCACTTT. It codes for CASTKDPPLHF. The chain has TRBV6-5 and TRBJ1-6, with D uncertain. This CDR3 spans 11 amino acids. Germline values: CDR1 MNHEY, CDR2 SVGAGI. V lost 7 bases, J lost 11 bases, and 9 bases lay in between.

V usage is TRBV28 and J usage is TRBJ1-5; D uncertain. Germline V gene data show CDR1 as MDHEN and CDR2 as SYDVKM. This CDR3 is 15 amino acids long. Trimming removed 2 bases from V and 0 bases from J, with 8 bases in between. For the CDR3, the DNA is TGTGCCAGCAGTTTAGGTCTGGGTAGCAATCAGCCCCAGCATTTT. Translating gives CASSLGLGSNQPQHF.

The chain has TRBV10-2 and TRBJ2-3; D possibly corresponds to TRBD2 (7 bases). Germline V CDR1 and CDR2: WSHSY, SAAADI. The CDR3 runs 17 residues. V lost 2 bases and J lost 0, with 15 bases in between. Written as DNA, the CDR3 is TGCGCCAGCAGTGAGCCACGGGGGGCCGCTAGCACAGATACGCAGTATTTT. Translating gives CASSEPRGAASTDTQYF.

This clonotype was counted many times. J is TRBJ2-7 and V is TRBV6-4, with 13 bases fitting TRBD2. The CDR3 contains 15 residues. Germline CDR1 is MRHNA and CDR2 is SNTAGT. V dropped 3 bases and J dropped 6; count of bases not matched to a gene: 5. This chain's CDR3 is CASSEDTSGGAEQYF. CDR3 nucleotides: TGTGCCAGCAGTGAGGACACTAGCGGGGGGGCCGAGCAGTACTTC.

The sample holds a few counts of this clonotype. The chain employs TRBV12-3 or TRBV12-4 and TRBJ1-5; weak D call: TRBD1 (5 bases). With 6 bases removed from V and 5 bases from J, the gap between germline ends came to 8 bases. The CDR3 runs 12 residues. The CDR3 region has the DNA TGTGCCAGCAGCGGGGGACATCAGCCCCAGCATTTT. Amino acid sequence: CASSGGHQPQHF.

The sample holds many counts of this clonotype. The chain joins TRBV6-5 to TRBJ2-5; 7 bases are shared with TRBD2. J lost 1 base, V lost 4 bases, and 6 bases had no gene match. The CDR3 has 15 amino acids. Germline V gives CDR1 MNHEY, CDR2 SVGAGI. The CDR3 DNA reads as TGTGCCAGCAGTTCCAGCCCTAGCGGCCAAGAGACCCAGTACTTC. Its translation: CASSSSPSGQETQYF.

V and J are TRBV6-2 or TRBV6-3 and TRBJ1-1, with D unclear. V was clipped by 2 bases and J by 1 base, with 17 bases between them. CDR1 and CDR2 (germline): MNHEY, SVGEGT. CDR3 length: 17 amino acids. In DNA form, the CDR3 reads TGTGCCAGCAGTTACCCGACCTCAGGAAGTCCGAACACTGAAGCTTTCTTT. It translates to CASSYPTSGSPNTEAFF.